The 4 T cell receptor beta chains listed next were all sequenced from one sample in a study of immune cell composition in non-small cell lung cancer (TCRdb year 2017). To prepare the library, the immunoSEQ multiplex PCR assay was applied. As stored in TCRdb, this immuneACCESS dataset retains in-frame rearrangements with V and J assigned. A fraction of the clones does not appear; measured against another copy, unresolved V genes explain less than half of the discrepancy, and the remainder lacks a known reason. The sample table shows about 7,200 clones, and 60% to 75% are seen once. The ten largest account for 4% to 5.5% of the sample. The sequenced sample was lung tumor tissue. These receptors were taken from a human donor with non-small cell lung cancer.

This sequence joins TRBV5-1 and TRBJ2-7; D gene unclear. This CDR3 region has 13 residues. V was cut by 4 bases and J by 7 bases, with 15 bases left in between. Per the germline V gene, CDR1 is SGHRS and CDR2 is YFSETQ. The CDR3 is CASSLTPTREQYF. In DNA, the CDR3 is TGCGCCAGCAGCCTGACCCCTACCAGGGAGCAGTACTTC.

This chain joins TRBV28 and TRBJ2-3; 15 bases map to TRBD2. V gave up 2 bases and J gave up 5 bases; unmatched junction bases: 23. The CDR3 covers 23 residues. Germline V gene lookup returns CDR1 MDHEN and CDR2 SYDVKM. The CDR3 coding sequence is TGTGCCAGCAGTTTAACACGGGGCCGGGGTTGGACTAGCGGGGGGGCCCGGAGAGATACGCAGTATTTT. It specifies CASSLTRGRGWTSGGARRDTQYF.

J is TRBJ2-1 and V is TRBV2, with D maybe TRBD2 (6 bases). Trimming stripped 5 bases from V and 9 bases from J, with 17 bases between. This CDR3 has 14 residues. CDR1 SNHLY and CDR2 FYNNEI come from the germline V gene. CDR3 coding DNA: TGTGCCAGCAGTCAGTCGGGAGAAGAGGGTGAGCAGTTCTTC. This sequence encodes CASSQSGEEGEQFF.

This clone was observed a few times. The chain recombines TRBV30 with TRBJ1-6; D perhaps matches TRBD1 (6 bases). The CDR3 runs to 13 residues. The germline V gene encodes CDR1 GTSNPN and CDR2 SVGIG (reference sequence). Trimming cost V 5 bases and J 4 bases, with 9 bases left between them. The CDR3 DNA reads as TGTGCCTGGGCAGGGGAATATAATTCACCCCTCCACTTT. Protein sequence: CAWAGEYNSPLHF.